One and the same sample provided the 26 T cell receptor beta chains below, sequenced in a study of T cell repertoires in cytomegalovirus infection. TCRdb re-called the reads through MiXCR, storing one row per CDR3 protein. Of 140,000 to 150,000 distinct CDR3 sequences detected, approximately 30% appear once; the ten largest clones hold 45% to 55%. These receptors are not linked to any known antigen. Sequencing was performed on CD8+ T cells from cultured PBMCs, taken from culture after CMV antigen stimulation. These receptors were collected from a human donor in good health (CMV status not recorded). Some clones in this sample may be carry-over from other donors' samples.

This clonotype was detected many times. V is TRBV9 and J is TRBJ2-5; 9 bases agree with TRBD1. The CDR3 extends over 18 amino acids. Germline trimming cut 2 bases from V and 4 bases from J; bases unmatched to any gene: 15. Germline V CDR1 and CDR2: SGDLS, YYNGEE. CDR3 sequence: CASSVEPGTGKIRETQYF. The CDR3 nucleotides read TGTGCCAGCAGCGTGGAACCCGGGACAGGGAAGATTCGAGAGACCCAGTACTTC.

This chain connects TRBV20-1 to TRBJ2-6; 10 bases align to TRBD1. The V gene's germline CDR1 is DFQATT and CDR2 SNEGSKA (reference sequence). The junction had 7 bases not matched to a gene; V was cut back by 6 bases and J by 2 bases. This CDR3 has 16 amino acids. The CDR3 is CSARDRGPAGANVLTF. The CDR3 bases are TGCAGTGCAAGGGACAGGGGCCCGGCTGGGGCCAACGTCCTGACTTTC.

The gene calls are TRBV12-3 or TRBV12-4 and TRBJ1-6; 10 positions match TRBD1. This CDR3 has 14 amino acids. Trimming cost V 10 bases and J 7 bases; bases outside gene matches: 7. For the CDR3, the DNA is TGTGCCATCACCAGGACAGGGGGGAATTCACCCCTCCACTTT. This encodes CAITRTGGNSPLHF.

The chain carries TRBV5-6 and TRBJ1-1; D not certain. Germline V gives CDR1 SGHDT, CDR2 YYEEEE. The CDR3 totals 14 residues. Trimming took 2 bases from V and 3 from J, leaving 11 bases between them. CDR3 in amino acids: CASSLRGYDTEAFF. CDR3 sequence (DNA): TGTGCCAGCAGCTTAAGAGGGTACGACACTGAAGCTTTCTTT.

This rearrangement joins TRBV29-1 to TRBJ1-4; 8 bases are shared with TRBD1. The junction had 13 bases not matched to a gene; V was cut back by 8 bases and J by 8 bases. This CDR3 is 14 amino acids long. Germline V gene sequence: CDR1 SQVTM, CDR2 ANQGSEA. The CDR3 region is CSSRAGGASEKLFF. The CDR3 nucleotides read TGCAGCTCTAGGGCAGGGGGCGCGAGCGAAAAACTGTTTTTT.

This clonotype was seen once. This CDR3 is CASSLFNRGLGELFF. The CDR3 DNA reads TGTGCCAGCAGTCTCTTCAACAGGGGGTTGGGGGAGCTGTTTTTT. This chain joins TRBV12-3 or TRBV12-4 and TRBJ2-2, with 8 bases fitting TRBD1. This CDR3 has 15 amino acids. V dropped 5 bases and J dropped 8; count of bases not matched to a gene: 10.

The J gene is TRBJ1-2, the V gene TRBV7-6; 9 bases match TRBD1. The ends lost 2 bases at V and 2 bases at J; junction bases unmatched: 3. This CDR3 comprises 15 residues. The germline gives CDR1 SGHVS, CDR2 FNYEAQ. CDR3 nucleotides: TGTGCCAGCAGCTTACCCGGGACAGGGAACTATGGCTACACCTTC. Amino acids: CASSLPGTGNYGYTF.

The genes are TRBV27 and TRBJ1-2, with TRBD1 matching over 9 bases. V was clipped by 6 bases and J by 4 bases; unmatched bases: 6. The CDR3 totals 14 residues. Germline CDR1 reads MNHEY; CDR2 reads SMNVEV (reference sequence). The CDR3 region is CASSGGQGLYGYTF. The CDR3 nucleotides read TGTGCCAGCAGCGGGGGACAGGGCCTCTATGGCTACACCTTC.

The rearrangement joins TRBV2 to TRBJ1-1; D may be TRBD1 (5 bases). V shed 10 bases and J shed 0 bases, with 12 bases lying between them. This CDR3 region has 13 residues. Germline V gene data show CDR1 as SNHLY and CDR2 as FYNNEI. In DNA form, the CDR3 reads TGTGCCATACGTCGGGACGTGAACACTGAAGCTTTCTTT. Protein product: CAIRRDVNTEAFF.

The rearrangement uses TRBV4-1 and TRBJ2-2, with D hard to call. Germline CDR1 is MGHRA and CDR2 is YSYEKL. V was shortened by 5 bases and J by 10 bases, with 11 bases between the two germline ends. The CDR3 loop spans 12 amino acids. Here the CDR3 DNA reads TGCGCCAGCAGCTCAAACCTTGTGGAGCTGTTTTTT. Protein product: CASSSNLVELFF.

The table lists this clonotype with a few counts. DNA of the CDR3: TGCAGTGCTATCTCCTACCGGGGTACAAATGAGCAGTTCTTC. Its protein is CSAISYRGTNEQFF. The chain uses TRBV20-1 and TRBJ2-1, with TRBD2 as a possible D gene (5 bases). Germline V gives CDR1 DFQATT, CDR2 SNEGSKA (reference sequence). V was shortened by 4 bases and J by 7 bases, with 17 bases between the two germline ends. CDR3 length: 14 residues.

V and J are TRBV27 and TRBJ2-1; D uncertain. Trimming took 0 bases from V and 9 from J, leaving 9 bases between them. The CDR3 has 13 residues. The germline V gene has CDR1 MNHEY and CDR2 SMNVEV (reference sequence). This chain's CDR3 is CASSLSGVVEQFF. In DNA, the CDR3 is TGTGCCAGCAGTTTATCGGGCGTTGTTGAGCAGTTCTTC.

In this sample, this clonotype turned up a few times. The V and J genes are TRBV12-5 and TRBJ2-7; 11 positions agree with TRBD1. Germline V gene sequence: CDR1 LGHNT, CDR2 FRNRAP. The CDR3 covers 17 residues. J lost 3 bases, V lost 3 bases, and 10 bases had no gene match. The CDR3 DNA sequence: TGTGCTAGTGGTTTCGTCCCCGGACAGGGGGCTTTCTACGAGCAGTACTTC. It codes for CASGFVPGQGAFYEQYF.

The chain employs TRBV27 and TRBJ2-5; D is possibly TRBD1 (6 bases). This CDR3 spans 15 amino acids. Between the trimmed V and J ends, which lost 5 bases and 3 bases, there was a span of 16 bases. The germline CDR1 and CDR2 sequences are MNHEY and SMNVEV (reference sequence). CDR3 nucleotide sequence: TGTGCCAGCAGTGATGTATGGGGGCCTAAAGAGACCCAGTACTTC. Protein: CASSDVWGPKETQYF.

CDR3 DNA sequence: TGTGCCAGTGACAGGGTCGGCAATGAGCAGTTCTTC. Translated, it gives CASDRVGNEQFF. The chain carries TRBV6-1 and TRBJ2-1, with TRBD1 identical over 7 bases. Germline V gene sequence: CDR1 MNHNS, CDR2 SASEGT. The junction had 5 bases not matched to a gene; V was cut back by 9 bases and J by 6 bases. The length of the CDR3 is 12 residues.

The chain is built from TRBV7-3 and TRBJ2-5; D possibly corresponds to TRBD2 (6 bases). Germline CDR1 reads SGHTA; CDR2 reads FQGTGA. V lost 1 base, J lost 5 bases, and 14 bases lay in between. The CDR3 covers 15 residues. CDR3 residues: CASSLRGGDRETQYF. DNA for the CDR3: TGTGCCAGCAGCTTAAGGGGCGGGGATCGTGAGACCCAGTACTTC.

This clonotype was observed many times. This chain uses TRBV11-2 with TRBJ2-1; D uncertain. The CDR3 has 12 amino acids. The germline V and J ends were trimmed by 6 bases and 7 bases, with 10 bases remaining between them. Germline V gives CDR1 SGHAT, CDR2 FQNNGV. The chain's CDR3 is CASSLTENEQFF. As DNA, the CDR3 is TGTGCCAGCAGTTTAACAGAAAATGAGCAGTTCTTC.

The chain employs TRBV27 and TRBJ2-2; 8 bases map to TRBD1. V lost 0 bases and J lost 0; bases outside the gene matches: 6. Looked up from germline, CDR1 is MNHEY and CDR2 is SMNVEV (reference sequence). This CDR3 spans 18 amino acids. The CDR3 DNA follows: TGTGCCAGCAGTTTATCGACGCAGGGGGCATCGAACACCGGGGAGCTGTTTTTT. As protein: CASSLSTQGASNTGELFF.

The V and J genes are TRBV28 and TRBJ1-1, with D unclear. Germline lookup yields CDR1 MDHEN and CDR2 SYDVKM. CDR3 length: 12 amino acids. V shed 10 bases and J shed 2 bases, with 11 bases lying between them. The CDR3 region has the DNA TGTGCCACCCACGGGCCCAACACTGAAGCTTTCTTT. Translating it yields CATHGPNTEAFF.

The rearrangement uses TRBV10-3 and TRBJ2-7; a weak D match, TRBD1 (6 bases). Trimming cost V 6 bases and J 3 bases, with 9 bases left between them. Germline-derived CDR1 and CDR2 are ENHRY and SYGVKD. The CDR3 length is 12 residues. The chain's CDR3 is CAIRDSHYEQYF. CDR3 coding DNA: TGTGCCATCAGGGACAGCCACTACGAGCAGTACTTC.

J is TRBJ2-1 and V is TRBV9, with TRBD2 as a possible D gene (5 bases). Germline values: CDR1 SGDLS, CDR2 YYNGEE. Trimming stripped 0 bases from V and 10 bases from J, with 5 bases between. The CDR3 length is 11 residues. In DNA form, the CDR3 reads TGTGCCAGCAGCGTAGCGGGGGAGCAGTTCTTC. It codes for CASSVAGEQFF.

This clonotype has more than one count but fewer than ten. The genes are TRBV12-3 or TRBV12-4 and TRBJ2-7, with D perhaps matching TRBD2 (7 bases). V was cut by 0 bases and J by 5 bases, with 14 bases left in between. The CDR3 has 15 amino acids. CDR3 amino acids: CASSLAVGGRNEQYF. The CDR3, as DNA: TGTGCCAGCAGTTTAGCCGTCGGGGGGCGCAACGAGCAGTACTTC.

This clonotype came up a few times. The chain recombines TRBV4-2 with TRBJ2-3, with D perhaps TRBD1 (6 bases). This CDR3 spans 15 amino acids. Trimming shortened V by 3 bases and J by 3 bases, and 13 bases separated the two germline ends. The germline V gene encodes CDR1 LGHNA and CDR2 YNFKEQ. Written as DNA, the CDR3 is TGTGCCAGCAGCCATCGGACAGAGCCTACAGATACGCAGTATTTT. Protein product: CASSHRTEPTDTQYF.

The rearrangement links TRBV12-3 or TRBV12-4 to TRBJ1-2; TRBD1 aligns across 9 bases. The CDR3 contains 13 residues. V lost 7 bases to trimming and J lost 8 bases; unmatched junction nucleotides: 8. The chain's CDR3 is CASTLWGTGGYTF. For the CDR3, the DNA is TGTGCCAGCACCTTGTGGGGGACAGGGGGCTACACCTTC.

This clonotype appeared a few times. The chain employs TRBV19 and TRBJ1-5; possible D gene TRBD1, 5 bases. The CDR3 contains 14 residues. V gave up 6 bases and J gave up 2 bases, with 11 bases separating them. The germline CDR1 and CDR2 sequences are LNHDA and SQIVND (reference sequence). The CDR3 protein is CASSQIGGNQPQHF. DNA for the CDR3: TGTGCCAGTAGCCAAATAGGGGGCAATCAGCCCCAGCATTTT. Full variable domain (remainder filled in from reference TRBV19 and TRBJ1-5): DGGITQSPKYLFRKEGQNVTLSCEQNLNHDAMYWYRQDPGQGLRLIYYSQIVNDFQKGDIAEGYSVSREKKESFPLTVTSAQKNPTAFYLCASSQIGGNQPQHFGDGTRLSIL.

This chain uses TRBV15 with TRBJ2-7; possibly TRBD1 for D (7 bases). The CDR3 runs to 14 residues. Germline-derived CDR1 and CDR2 are LNHNV and YYDKDF (reference sequence). V was cut by 5 bases and J by 3 bases, with 14 bases left in between. CDR3 amino acids: CATSAGQLVYEQYF. In nucleotides, the CDR3 is TGTGCCACCAGCGCGGGACAGCTTGTCTACGAGCAGTACTTC.